This TCR beta chain came from a study of regulatory T cells in long-lasting Graves disease. The authors built TCR beta libraries using iRepertoire HTBI primers and Arm-PCR of CDR3 regions. MiXCR, applied by TCRdb to the multiplex PCR reads, yields one record per CDR3 protein. The sample carries 400,000 to 500,000 distinct CDR3 sequences, roughly 15% recorded once. Regarding time point: newly diagnosed GD, antithyroid drugs for less than 3 months. PBMCs were the source of the RNA used for TCR sequencing. An endocrinology department in Xi'an, China, recruited the patients. This clonotype was seen repeatedly, ten times or more. V dropped 6 bases and J dropped 1; count of bases not matched to a gene: 12. CDR1 is MNHNS, CDR2 SASEGT, per germline. The CDR3 contains 16 residues. This same sample was also part of a study on T cells in Graves' hyperthyroidism and ophthalmopathy. That source notes: In patients aged 18 to 65, hyperthyroidism was newly diagnosed, with duration under 2 months.

The sequenced sample was peripheral blood mononuclear cells (PBMCs), obtained at new diagnosis, from a patient treated with antithyroid drugs. V and J are TRBV6-1 and TRBJ2-7; 7 nucleotides match TRBD2. The TCR was taken from a woman aged 25 to 45 with Graves disease. The CDR3 loop reads CASSPSAGSASYEQYF. The CDR3 nucleotides read TGTGCCAGCAGCCCCTCAGCGGGATCAGCGTCCTACGAGCAGTACTTC.